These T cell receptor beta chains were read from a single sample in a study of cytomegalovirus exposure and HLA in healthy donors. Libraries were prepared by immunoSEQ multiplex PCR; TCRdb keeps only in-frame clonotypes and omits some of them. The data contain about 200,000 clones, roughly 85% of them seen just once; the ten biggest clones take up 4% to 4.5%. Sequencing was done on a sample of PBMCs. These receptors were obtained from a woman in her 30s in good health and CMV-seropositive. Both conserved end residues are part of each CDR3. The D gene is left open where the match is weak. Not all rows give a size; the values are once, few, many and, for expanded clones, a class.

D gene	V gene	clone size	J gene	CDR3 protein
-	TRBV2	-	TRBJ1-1	CASSDAGAFF
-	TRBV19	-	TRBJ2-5	CASKDSYQETQYF
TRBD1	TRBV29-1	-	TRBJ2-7	CSGTGQGGEQYF
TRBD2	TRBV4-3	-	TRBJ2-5	CASSQDTDLAGGETQYF
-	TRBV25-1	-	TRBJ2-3	CASRTSGAKADTQYF
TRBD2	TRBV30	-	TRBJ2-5	CAWSLGLAAETQYF
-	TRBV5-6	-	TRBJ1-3	CASSLVGAGNTIYF
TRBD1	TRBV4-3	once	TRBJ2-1	CASSQDLVGQAAYNEQFF
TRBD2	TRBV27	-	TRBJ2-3	CASSTSGSLDTQYF
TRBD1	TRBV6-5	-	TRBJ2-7	CASSPGQGAYEQYF
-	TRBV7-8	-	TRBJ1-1	CASSVSFGGKGEAFF
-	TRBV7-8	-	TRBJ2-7	CASSPGVRDSYEQYF
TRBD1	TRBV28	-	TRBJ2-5	CASSTWGQGTAETQYF
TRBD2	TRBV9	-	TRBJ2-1	CASSVVSAGTYNEQFF
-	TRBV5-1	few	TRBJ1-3	CASSSTIAAGNTIYF
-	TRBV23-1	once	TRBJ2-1	CASSHRQVQNEGSYNEQFF
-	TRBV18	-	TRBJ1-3	CASSPEIDSGNTIYF
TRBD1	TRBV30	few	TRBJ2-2	CAWSPGTGAGELFF
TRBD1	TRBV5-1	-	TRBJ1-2	CASSLDRGNGYTF
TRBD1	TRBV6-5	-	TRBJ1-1	CASRRQGNTEAFF
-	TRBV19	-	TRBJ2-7	CASSIDGTQIYEQYF
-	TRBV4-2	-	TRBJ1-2	CASSQDPPANYGYTF
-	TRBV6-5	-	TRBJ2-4	CASRRETAAKNIQYF
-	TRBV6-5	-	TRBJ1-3	CASSSSGAPWVDTIYF
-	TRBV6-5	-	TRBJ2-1	CASRVDRNPYNEQFF
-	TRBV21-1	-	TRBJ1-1	CARASGVAEAFF
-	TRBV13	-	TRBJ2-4	CASSLPGGGSKSKNIQYF
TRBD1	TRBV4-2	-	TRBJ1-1	CASSQGPGQGNTEAFF
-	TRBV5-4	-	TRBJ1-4	CASSPETATNEKLFF
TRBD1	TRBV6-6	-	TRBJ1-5	CASTEQGDQPQHF
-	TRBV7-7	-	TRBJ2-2	CASSPGVNTGELFF
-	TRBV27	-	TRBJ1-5	CASRRTGNDQPQHF
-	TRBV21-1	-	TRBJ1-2	CANSTGAYGYTF
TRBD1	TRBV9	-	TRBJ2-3	CASSVGGGAADTQYF
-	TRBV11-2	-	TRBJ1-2	CASSLGGVGYGYTF
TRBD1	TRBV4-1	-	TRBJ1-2	CASRRQGANYGYTF
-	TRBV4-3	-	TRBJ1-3	CASSQDAGTGNTIYF
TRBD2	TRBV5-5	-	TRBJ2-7	CASSWGLAGDEQYF
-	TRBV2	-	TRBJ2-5	CASTVDRRETQYF
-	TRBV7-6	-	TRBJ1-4	CASSSTAFNEKLFF